This section outlines one T cell receptor beta chain sequence together with its context. In its sample, this clone was seen a few times. The specificity of this receptor is unknown. Base qualities are not recorded, but no much larger clone differs from it by a single base. From each donor, a single peripheral blood sample of about 110 mL on average was drawn into heparinised tubes. Naive, central memory, regulatory and stem cell-like memory CD4+ T cells were sorted on a BD FACSAria II using a panel including CD45RO, CCR7, CD25, CD127, CD95 and CD27. Purity was above 98% for every sorted population. PBMCs were separated immediately by Lymphoprep density gradient centrifugation and were stained directly, without being cultured. To minimize batch effects, samples were stained and sorted in pairs, one healthy donor with one patient per experiment. This record belongs to a study of beta chain features in type 1 diabetes (dated by TCRdb to the late 2010s). Looking at the study overall: Patients and healthy donors did not differ in mean age, gender distribution, total cell number or subset yield. A total of about 99,000,000 sorted cells were examined across all samples, and RNA yield correlated strongly with the number of cells per subset. In the study, TCRB repertoires of sorted circulating CD4+ T cell subsets from recently diagnosed type 1 diabetes patients were compared with those of matched healthy donors. Regulatory and stem cell-like memory subsets were obtained from only 8 patients and about 8 healthy donors, while naive and central memory subsets were obtained from all 30 or so donors. Overall study results and their limits: At VDJ recombination sites, patients with type 1 diabetes made fewer insertions and deleted more nucleotides, a pattern implying thymic rearrangement abnormalities. Because the HLA sub-analyses included only small numbers of individuals, any influence of HLA type on TCRB rearrangement was left unresolved. Shorter templates might have been favored by PCR, but patient and control samples were amplified and corrected together, so both groups would have been affected equally by any skew. Naive, central memory and regulatory TCRB repertoires appeared to be more similar among patients than among healthy donors. In all four CD4+ subsets, TCRB CDR3 length was moderately but significantly shorter in type 1 diabetes patients. Because cDNA was sequenced instead of genomic DNA, highly expressing activated cells could be over-represented, though the groups showed no difference in activation or CD3 levels.

The High Capacity cDNA Reverse Transcription Kit was used to reverse transcribe all of the isolated RNA, meaning that expressed TCRB transcripts were what got sequenced. Deep immunoSEQ sequencing was performed on naive, central memory and regulatory T cell samples, with an average of about 3.6 million total reads per sample. After sorted cells were lysed in RLT buffer, RNA was extracted with DNase-treated RNeasy Micro or Mini kits, with the choice depending on cell number. Each cell subset was processed separately to prevent cross-contamination, with patient and healthy donor samples processed together. Using the immunoSEQ multiplex PCR, TCRB sequences were amplified from cDNA into 87-bp fragments spanning the CDR3 region. Sequencing of the amplicons was done on the Illumina HiSeq platform. The study's processing was this. PCR bias was computationally corrected using synthetic template baselines, reads within Hamming distance 2 were collapsed, and singletons that could not be merged were discarded. Reads were aligned to IMGT to assign V, D and J genes, CDR3 length, and insertions or deletions at six rearrangement sites. Within each subset, clonotype counts were normalized to sorted cell number, and only after that were true diversity and Gini coefficients computed with the tcR R package. The overlap coefficient, calculated on TCRB nucleotide sequences, was used to measure repertoire sharing. This is the immuneACCESS table as TCRdb keeps it, with only in-frame sequences that have V and J called. A part of the clones is gone; compared with another copy, unresolved V genes explain less than half, and the rest is unexplained. That table furnishes V, J and clone size, whereas the DNA furnished D and trimming. The sample includes around 44,000 clones, with roughly 68% observed a single time. The ten largest clones take up about 2% of the sample.

Per the germline V gene (reference sequence), DFQATT is the CDR1 and SNEGSKA is the CDR2. Cut back by 4 bases and 4 bases, the V and J ends lie 8 bases apart. The CDR3 contains 11 residues, cysteine and phenylalanine counted. Only CDR3 DNA is held: 33 bases, read in frame from base 1. The sequenced sample consisted of Tregs from blood. Interpreted using the paper, the cell subset or site label stands for: regulatory CD4+ T cells. The receptor's source is a woman aged 18-30 years with type 1 diabetes. The chain joins TRBV20-1 to TRBJ2-7; TRBD1 is perhaps the D gene, given 6 matching bases. The CDR3 in this case is CSATQGYEQYF. Read as DNA, the sequence is TGCAGTGCTACACAGGGATACGAGCAGTACTTC.